Shown below are 13 T cell receptor beta chains from a single sample sequenced in a study of cytomegalovirus exposure and HLA in healthy donors. The PCR contained 60 Vbeta and 13 Jbeta primers. The method was immunoSEQ multiplex PCR; TCRdb's version includes in-frame clones alone and lacks a portion of them. The table records 110,000 to 150,000 clones, roughly 80% of them present only once. What was sequenced was PBMCs. These receptors came from a male donor in good health and CMV-seronegative.

The genes are TRBV5-6 and TRBJ2-7; no definite D call. In germline, CDR1 is SGHDT, CDR2 YYEEEE. The V end was cut by 0 bases, the J end by 6 bases, with 7 bases between. This CDR3 is built from 12 residues. The chain's CDR3 is CASSLAGIEQYF. CDR3 coding DNA: TGTGCCAGCAGCTTGGCAGGTATCGAGCAGTACTTC.

This rearrangement joins TRBV9 to TRBJ1-1, with 10 bases fitting TRBD1. Germline values: CDR1 SGDLS, CDR2 YYNGEE. This CDR3 has 15 amino acids. J gave up 7 bases and V 0 bases, and 6 bases lay outside the gene matches. The chain's CDR3 is CASSVDDRGRGEAFF. Here the CDR3 DNA reads TGTGCCAGCAGCGTAGATGACAGGGGGCGAGGTGAAGCTTTCTTT.

The CDR3 reads CASSQVFTSGGTQETQYF. The CDR3 region has the DNA TGCGCCAGCAGCCAAGTGTTTACTAGCGGGGGGACACAAGAGACCCAGTACTTC. The gene calls are TRBV4-1 and TRBJ2-5; 12 positions match TRBD2. CDR1 and CDR2 from the germline V gene are MGHRA and YSYEKL. CDR3 length: 18 amino acids. V lost 1 base to trimming and J lost 2 bases; unmatched junction nucleotides: 8.

This chain uses TRBV2 with TRBJ1-2; tentative D call: TRBD1 (6 bases). The V end was cut by 5 bases, the J end by 8 bases, with 9 bases between. Germline V CDR1 and CDR2: SNHLY, FYNNEI. CDR3 size: 11 residues. The CDR3 sequence is CASSTGRGYTF. CDR3 in DNA: TGTGCCAGCAGTACAGGGCGAGGCTACACCTTC.

The chain joins TRBV10-2 to TRBJ2-3; 7 nucleotides line up with TRBD2. This CDR3 comprises 15 residues. Per germline, CDR1 WSHSY and CDR2 SAAADI. V dropped 5 bases and J dropped 0; count of bases not matched to a gene: 5. Here the CDR3 DNA reads TGCGCCAGCAGTTATCTAGCGGCTAGCACAGATACGCAGTATTTT. Its translation: CASSYLAASTDTQYF.

CDR3 sequence (DNA): TGCGCCAGCAGCTTGGCCCCAGGGCCTCATGAGCAGTTCTTC. It codes for CASSLAPGPHEQFF. The chain carries TRBV5-1 and TRBJ2-1, with D perhaps TRBD1 (5 bases). The germline CDR1 and CDR2 sequences are SGHRS and YFSETQ. The V end was cut by 0 bases, the J end by 8 bases, with 12 bases between. The CDR3 runs 14 residues.

This clone occurred once. The chain combines TRBV29-1 with TRBJ1-1, with D unclear. Trimming shortened V by 6 bases and J by 2 bases, and 10 bases separated the two germline ends. Germline CDR1 reads SQVTM; CDR2 reads ANQGSEA. The CDR3 is made up of 12 amino acids. The CDR3 coding sequence is TGCAGCGTCCAACGGGGTAACACTGAAGCTTTCTTT. It yields the protein CSVQRGNTEAFF.

This rearrangement joins TRBV9 to TRBJ2-3, with 11 bases aligning to TRBD1. CDR3 length equals 16 residues. The ends lost 0 bases at V and 3 bases at J; junction bases unmatched: 3. The germline V gene encodes CDR1 SGDLS and CDR2 YYNGEE. This chain's CDR3 is CASSVAGQGETDTQYF. The CDR3 DNA reads as TGTGCCAGCAGCGTAGCGGGACAGGGGGAAACAGATACGCAGTATTTT.

The chain joins TRBV6-5 to TRBJ2-7, with D tentatively TRBD2 (5 bases). The CDR3 loop spans 15 amino acids. V lost 0 bases to trimming and J lost 1 base, with 10 bases between them. CDR1 is MNHEY and CDR2 is SVGAGI in the germline V gene. This CDR3 reads CASSYSRRGSYEQYF. As DNA, the CDR3 is TGTGCCAGCAGTTACTCGAGACGGGGATCCTACGAGCAGTACTTC.

The chain uses TRBV6-1 and TRBJ1-6; D uncertain. Trimming removed 8 bases at V and 17 bases at J, with 19 bases between. Per germline, CDR1 MNHNS and CDR2 SASEGT. The CDR3 length is 12 residues. CDR3 region: CASHRPDIFFHF. The CDR3 bases are TGTGCCAGCCATCGACCCGACATATTCTTCCACTTT.

The rearrangement joins TRBV2 to TRBJ2-5; D may be TRBD1 (6 bases). CDR3 length: 16 amino acids. Germline CDR1 is SNHLY and CDR2 is FYNNEI. Trimming left V 4 bases short and J 0 bases short, with 15 bases between. The CDR3 region is CASSGPGHIYQETQYF. In DNA, the CDR3 is TGTGCCAGCAGTGGACCGGGACACATATACCAAGAGACCCAGTACTTC.

The chain joins TRBV7-2 to TRBJ2-7, with 7 positions matching TRBD2. Germline CDR1 reads SGHTA; CDR2 reads FQGNSA. Trimming removed 3 bases from V and 3 bases from J; junction bases left unmatched: 8. The CDR3 loop spans 15 amino acids. The CDR3 is CASSFFVGGGYEQYF. CDR3 bases: TGTGCCAGCAGCTTCTTTGTGGGGGGGGGCTACGAGCAGTACTTC.

This clone was seen a single time. The genes are TRBV5-4 and TRBJ1-6; D is ambiguous. Trimming took 0 bases from V and 14 from J, leaving 12 bases between them. Germline V gene sequence: CDR1 SGHNT, CDR2 YYREEE (reference sequence). The CDR3 spans 13 residues. The CDR3 nucleotides read TGTGCCAGCAGCTTGGATGAGTTCACGACCCTCCACTTT. The encoded protein is CASSLDEFTTLHF.